Listed below are T cell receptor beta chains from one sample, sequenced in a study of response to subunit inactivated influenza vaccine. In TCRdb, the RT-PCR reads were re-called with MiXCR into one record per CDR3 protein. The top ten hold 11% of the sample, which has fewer than 200,000 distinct CDR3 sequences, 7.5% to 10% seen once. The input for sequencing was non-naive T cells sorted from PBMCs, taken on the day of vaccination. The receptors come from a man aged 45-65 years who received an inactivated influenza vaccine. CDR3s include the opening cysteine and the closing phenylalanine or tryptophan. Fields, in order: clone size, J gene, D gene, V gene, CDR3 protein, CDR3 DNA. D genes are given only for firm matches. Only part of the rows carry a size: once, few, many, or a class if the clone is expanded.

-,TRBJ2-3,-,TRBV10-3,CAISEPRGWGTDTQYF,TGTGCCATCAGTGAGCCGAGGGGTTGGGGCACAGATACGCAGTATTTT
many,TRBJ2-1,TRBD2,TRBV27,CATRLSGRISYNEQFF,TGTGCCACCCGGTTAAGCGGGAGGATTTCCTACAATGAGCAGTTCTTC
few,TRBJ2-5,-,TRBV7-3,CASSLRLQLQRQETQYF,TGTGCCAGCAGCTTACGGCTGCAATTACAGCGGCAAGAGACCCAGTACTTC
-,TRBJ2-1,TRBD2,TRBV27,CASSLRLAGSYNEQFF,TGTGCCAGCAGTCTAAGACTAGCGGGAAGCTACAATGAGCAGTTCTTC
-,TRBJ2-3,-,TRBV2,CASRGGDTQYF,TGTGCCAGCAGAGGGGGGGATACGCAGTATTTT
-,TRBJ2-7,TRBD2,TRBV7-9,CASSSSGGGYEQYF,TGTGCCAGCAGCTCTAGCGGGGGCGGATACGAGCAGTACTTC
many,TRBJ2-3,-,TRBV6-2/TRBV6-3,CASSYGTHETDTQYF,TGTGCCAGCAGTTACGGGACTCACGAGACAGATACGCAGTATTTT
few,TRBJ1-2,-,TRBV5-1,CASSQDSPYYGYTF,TGCGCCAGCAGCCAAGACAGCCCCTACTATGGCTACACCTTC
-,TRBJ2-2,TRBD1,TRBV18,CASSRTGGQNTGELFF,TGTGCCAGCTCGCGGACAGGGGGCCAGAACACCGGGGAGCTGTTTTTT
few,TRBJ2-3,-,TRBV6-1,CASSADTQYF,TGTGCCAGCAGTGCGGATACGCAGTATTTT
few,TRBJ2-7,-,TRBV4-1,CASSQDRGFEQYF,TGCGCCAGCAGCCAAGACCGCGGGTTCGAGCAGTACTTC
-,TRBJ2-3,-,TRBV9,CASSVDQGGLDTQNF,TGTGCCAGCAGCGTAGATCAGGGGGGCTTAGATACGCAGAATTTT
few,TRBJ2-3,-,TRBV18,CASSPPVSTDTQYF,TGTGCCAGCTCACCACCAGTGAGCACAGATACGCAGTATTTT
many,TRBJ1-4,TRBD1,TRBV7-9,CASSSNTGTGEPIQFF,TGTGCCAGCAGCTCCAACACCGGGACAGGGGAACCGATTCAGTTTTTT
-,TRBJ2-3,TRBD2,TRBV28,CASSLGASGSTDTQYF,TGTGCCAGCAGTTTGGGGGCTAGCGGGAGCACAGATACGCAGTATTTT
few,TRBJ1-2,-,TRBV5-1,CASSLAPTGGYTF,TGCGCCAGCAGCCTCGCCCCGACAGGAGGCTACACCTTC
many,TRBJ2-2,-,TRBV7-2,CASSPEPRTGELFF,TGTGCCAGCAGCCCCGAGCCCAGAACCGGGGAGCTGTTTTTT
many,TRBJ1-5,TRBD1,TRBV12-3/TRBV12-4,CASSLGQASRQPQHF,TGTGCCAGCAGTTTGGGACAGGCCTCCAGGCAGCCCCAGCATTTT
few,TRBJ2-5,-,TRBV5-1,CATAAGPVQETQYF,TGCGCCACCGCCGCCGGACCGGTCCAAGAGACCCAGTACTTC
-,TRBJ2-1,-,TRBV12-3/TRBV12-4,CASRPITSSDEQFF,TGTGCCAGCAGACCGATCACTAGCTCTGATGAGCAGTTCTTC
few,TRBJ1-2,-,TRBV6-1,CASRTSGNSRGYTF,TGTGCCAGCAGAACCTCAGGGAATTCAAGGGGCTACACCTTC
few,TRBJ1-5,-,TRBV28,CASSSGGGDQPQHF,TGTGCCAGCAGCTCGGGGGGAGGGGATCAGCCCCAGCATTTT
few,TRBJ1-5,-,TRBV6-1,CASRRDPGGTQPQHF,TGTGCCAGCAGAAGGGACCCCGGGGGCACCCAGCCCCAGCATTTT
many,TRBJ2-7,-,TRBV27,CASSPLIPDSYEQYF,TGTGCCAGCAGTCCCTTGATCCCAGACTCCTACGAGCAGTACTTC
few,TRBJ2-1,-,TRBV4-2,CASSPMRLGDNEQFF,TGTGCCAGCAGCCCTATGAGACTAGGTGACAATGAGCAGTTCTTC
-,TRBJ2-7,-,TRBV6-2/TRBV6-3,CASSYSEGPYEQYF,TGTGCCAGCAGTTACTCGGAGGGGCCCTACGAGCAGTACTTC
-,TRBJ2-7,TRBD1,TRBV28,CASSSPGQPLYEQYF,TGTGCCAGCAGTTCCCCGGGACAGCCCCTCTACGAGCAGTACTTC
many,TRBJ2-7,-,TRBV5-5,CASSRVSGGIYEQYF,TGTGCCAGCAGCCGGGTGTCCGGAGGTATCTACGAGCAGTACTTC
few,TRBJ1-6,TRBD1,TRBV20-1,CSAREGQGLIHSPLHF,TGCAGTGCTAGAGAAGGACAGGGGCTCATTCATTCACCCCTCCACTTT
-,TRBJ1-1,-,TRBV14,CASSQERGTRAFF,TGTGCCAGCAGCCAGGAACGGGGGACCAGGGCTTTCTTT
many,TRBJ2-4,TRBD1,TRBV10-3,CAISVGGAGQAKNIQYF,TGTGCCATCAGTGTAGGGGGCGCAGGTCAAGCCAAAAACATTCAGTACTTC
many,TRBJ1-2,-,TRBV6-2/TRBV6-3,CASSPTPTNYGYTF,TGTGCCAGCAGTCCGACACCTACTAACTATGGCTACACCTTC
many,TRBJ2-1,-,TRBV2,CASSPRYEQFF,TGTGCCAGCAGCCCTAGGTATGAGCAGTTCTTC
-,TRBJ1-2,-,TRBV5-1,CASSLVEGRDGYTF,TGCGCCAGCAGCTTGGTCGAGGGGCGAGATGGCTACACCTTC
many,TRBJ1-5,-,TRBV12-3/TRBV12-4,CASSSGQPQHF,TGTGCCAGCAGTTCGGGTCAGCCCCAGCATTTT
many,TRBJ1-1,TRBD1,TRBV29-1,CSATGQMNTEAFF,TGCAGCGCTACGGGACAGATGAACACTGAAGCTTTCTTT
-,TRBJ2-7,-,TRBV7-6,CASSLGDEQYF,TGTGCCAGCAGCTTAGGGGACGAGCAGTACTTC
-,TRBJ2-7,TRBD2,TRBV29-1,CSVELVGGPGEQYF,TGCAGCGTTGAACTTGTGGGAGGGCCGGGTGAGCAGTACTTC
-,TRBJ2-5,TRBD1,TRBV3-1,CASSHVPGTGQETQYF,TGTGCCAGCAGCCACGTCCCCGGGACAGGGCAAGAGACCCAGTACTTC
few,TRBJ1-1,-,TRBV29-1,CSIKDSDTEAFF,TGCAGCATAAAGGACTCTGACACTGAAGCTTTCTTT